One sample yielded the 13 T cell receptor beta chains listed below, sequenced in a study of blood T cell repertoires in COVID-19. TCRdb's copy holds only in-frame clones and misses some; the assay was immunoSEQ multiplex PCR. Of under 350,000 clones in the sample, nearly 90% were seen once. What was sequenced was PBMCs or T cells enriched from blood (not recorded which). These receptors were obtained from a woman aged 60-75 years who had recovered from COVID-19.

The chain couples TRBV7-9 to TRBJ1-1; D gene uncertain. V dropped 5 bases and J dropped 8 bases, with 21 bases sitting between them. There are 15 residues in the CDR3. The germline CDR1 and CDR2 sequences are SEHNR and FQNEAQ (reference sequence). CDR3 sequence reads: CASSEIGRGSWEAFF. For the CDR3, the DNA is TGTGCCAGCAGCGAGATAGGGCGCGGGAGTTGGGAAGCTTTCTTT.

The V gene is TRBV7-3, the J gene TRBJ1-1; unclear D gene. This CDR3 is built from 13 residues. Trimming removed 5 bases from V and 3 bases from J, with 10 bases in between. Germline V CDR1 and CDR2: SGHTA, FQGTGA. Here the CDR3 DNA reads TGTGCCAGCAGCCTGGGGAGTGACACTGAAGCTTTCTTT. Amino acids: CASSLGSDTEAFF.

This chain connects TRBV3-1 (or the pseudogene TRBV3-2) to TRBJ1-3; D remains ambiguous. Trimming pared 1 base from V and 4 bases from J, leaving 11 bases between. The V gene's germline CDR1 is LGHDT and CDR2 YNNKEL (reference sequence). The CDR3 is made up of 15 amino acids. CDR3 DNA sequence: TGTGCCAGCAGCCAAGTCGGAGGGATGGGAAACACCATATATTTT. Protein product: CASSQVGGMGNTIYF.

This chain uses TRBV10-1 with TRBJ2-1, with TRBD1 identical over 8 bases. The germline gives CDR1 WNHNN, CDR2 SYGVQD (reference sequence). The CDR3 consists of 15 residues. V was clipped by 2 bases and J by 9 bases; unmatched bases: 9. The CDR3 region is CASSEPGQALGEQFF. The CDR3 nucleotides read TGCGCCAGCAGTGAGCCGGGACAGGCCCTAGGTGAGCAGTTCTTC.

The chain uses TRBV10-1 and TRBJ2-5, with 9 bases that match TRBD2. J gave up 5 bases and V 0 bases, and 4 bases lay outside the gene matches. Germline V lookup: CDR1 WNHNN, CDR2 SYGVQD (reference sequence). The CDR3 covers 15 residues. The CDR3 sequence is CASSESREGGETQYF. For the CDR3, the DNA is TGCGCCAGCAGTGAGTCGCGGGAGGGAGGGGAGACCCAGTACTTC.

J is TRBJ2-1 and V is TRBV10-3; D may be TRBD1 (6 bases). CDR1 and CDR2 from the germline V gene are ENHRY and SYGVKD. The length of the CDR3 is 11 residues. V lost 11 bases, J lost 7 bases, and 12 bases lay in between. DNA of the CDR3: TGTGCCTCGAAGGACAGTAATGAGCAGTTCTTC. It specifies CASKDSNEQFF.

The V and J genes are TRBV5-1 and TRBJ1-2, with D perhaps TRBD1 (5 bases). This CDR3 spans 13 amino acids. Germline-derived CDR1 and CDR2 are SGHRS and YFSETQ. V shed 4 bases and J shed 6 bases, with 13 bases lying between them. The CDR3 loop is CASSQRPGNGYTF. CDR3 nucleotides: TGCGCCAGCAGCCAAAGGCCAGGGAATGGCTACACCTTC.

The rearrangement uses TRBV11-3 and TRBJ2-1, with D possibly being TRBD2 (5 bases). Trimming removed 1 base from V and 4 bases from J, with 11 bases in between. The CDR3 is 15 amino acids. Germline CDR1 SGHNT, CDR2 YENEEA. The CDR3 spells CASSLGIAWYNEQFF. Here the CDR3 DNA reads TGTGCCAGCAGCTTAGGGATAGCGTGGTACAATGAGCAGTTCTTC.

This clone was counted a single time. CDR3: CASSQGQGVQPQHF. CDR3 nucleotides: TGTGCCAGCAGCCAGGGACAGGGGGTTCAGCCCCAGCATTTT. The V call is TRBV7-9, the J call TRBJ1-5; 11 bases align to TRBD1. Germline lookup yields CDR1 SEHNR and CDR2 FQNEAQ (reference sequence). The CDR3 spans 14 residues. J was trimmed by 6 bases and V by 5 bases; bases with no gene match: 3.

The chain combines TRBV4-1 with TRBJ1-1, with TRBD1 identical over 7 bases. V was clipped by 1 base and J by 2 bases; unmatched bases: 4. Germline V gene sequence: CDR1 MGHRA, CDR2 YSYEKL. There are 15 residues in the CDR3. The CDR3 sequence: CASSQGDRLNTEAFF. In DNA, the CDR3 is TGCGCCAGCAGCCAAGGGGACAGACTAAACACTGAAGCTTTCTTT.

This clone has just one count. The genes are TRBV3-1 (or the pseudogene TRBV3-2) and TRBJ1-1; no definite D call. Deletions cut 0 bases from V and 1 base from J, with 6 bases between. Germline CDR1 reads LGHDT; CDR2 reads YNNKEL (reference sequence). This CDR3 has 14 residues. The DNA of the CDR3 is TGTGCCAGCAGCCAAGATGCAGGGAACACTGAAGCTTTCTTT. It specifies CASSQDAGNTEAFF.

The V call is TRBV6-6, the J call TRBJ2-2, with 14 bases matching TRBD2. Trimming took 5 bases from V and 6 from J; bases not matched to a gene: 11. Germline-derived CDR1 and CDR2 are MNHNY and SVGAGI (reference sequence). This CDR3 contains 18 residues. CDR3 residues: CASSPRLAGGPRAGELFF. DNA for the CDR3: TGTGCCAGCAGTCCTAGACTAGCGGGAGGGCCCCGGGCCGGGGAGCTGTTTTTT.

The chain couples TRBV11-3 to TRBJ2-3; D might be TRBD2 (6 bases). The CDR3 loop spans 19 amino acids. Trimming took 4 bases from V and 1 from J, leaving 24 bases between them. Germline V gene data show CDR1 as SGHNT and CDR2 as YENEEA. The CDR3 DNA sequence: TGTGCCAGCAGCTCGAGCGCCCGGGACTTCAACAAGGGCACAGATACGCAGTATTTT. Translating gives CASSSSARDFNKGTDTQYF. Filled out from reference TRBV11-3 and TRBJ2-3, the complete variable domain reads EAGVVQSPRYKIIEKKQPVAFWCNPISGHNTLYWYLQNLGQGPELLIRYENEEAVDDSQLPKDRFSAERLKGVDSTLKIQPAELGDSAVYLCASSSSARDFNKGTDTQYFGPGTRLTVL.